The entry that follows covers one T cell receptor (beta chain) sequence. The antigen remains undetermined. Reprocessing the 5' RACE reads, TCRdb reports a single entry for every CDR3 protein and omits DNA. The sample has about 200,000 distinct CDR3 sequences. Whole blood that had not undergone T cell sorting provided the isolated total RNA. This record comes from a study of monozygotic twins with inflammatory bowel disease. The CDR3 consists of 13 residues. Germline CDR1 SEHNR, CDR2 FQNEAQ (reference sequence). Whole-study findings and limits: It was observed that concordant and discordant twins did not differ in repertoire similarity, possibly given limited power. Patient repertoires may carry noise from differing immunosuppressive treatments.

Sequencing was done on a sample of blood. The receptor was isolated from a human donor with ulcerative colitis or Crohn's disease, or a healthy co-twin of an affected twin (not recorded which). The chain couples TRBV7-9 to TRBJ1-1; TCRdb picks TRBD1, but there is no DNA to check that call. The CDR3 protein is CASSLLQGAEAFF. The variable domain in full, with the rest retrieved from reference TRBV7-9 and TRBJ1-1, is DTGVSQNPRHKITKRGQNVTFRCDPISEHNRLYWYRQTLGQGPEFLTYFQNEAQLEKSRLLSDRFSAERPKGSFSTLEIQRTEQGDSAMYLCASSLLQGAEAFFGQGTRLTVV.